The clone carrying this TCR beta chain was detected many times. Its cognate antigen is unknown. CDR3 length: 15 residues. With V trimmed by 0 bases and J by 6 bases, 4 bases remained unmatched. Looked up from germline, CDR1 is SGHRS and CDR2 is YFSETQ. Unique molecular identifiers were present on cDNA, and template switching added a universal primer site. A single record per CDR3 protein comes from TCRdb applying MiXCR to the 5' RACE reads. The sample comprises roughly 490,000 distinct CDR3 sequences, roughly an eighth of which are singletons, and about 0.97% rests with the top ten. This entry is derived from a study of identical twins. Study results and limitations: Invariant MAIT and iNKT cells may have partly biased zero-insertion analyses. Conclusions relied on cross-sectional statistical analysis, not following the same donors.

This sample also belongs to another study, concerning yellow fever vaccine responses in identical twins.

The chain carries TRBV5-1 and TRBJ2-7; TRBD2 aligns across 12 bases. Sequencing used CD4+ T cells sorted from blood. The receptor's source is a woman aged 18-30 years in good health. The CDR3: CASSLGLAGVREQYF. In DNA, the CDR3 is TGCGCCAGCAGCTTGGGACTAGCGGGAGTTCGCGAGCAGTACTTC.